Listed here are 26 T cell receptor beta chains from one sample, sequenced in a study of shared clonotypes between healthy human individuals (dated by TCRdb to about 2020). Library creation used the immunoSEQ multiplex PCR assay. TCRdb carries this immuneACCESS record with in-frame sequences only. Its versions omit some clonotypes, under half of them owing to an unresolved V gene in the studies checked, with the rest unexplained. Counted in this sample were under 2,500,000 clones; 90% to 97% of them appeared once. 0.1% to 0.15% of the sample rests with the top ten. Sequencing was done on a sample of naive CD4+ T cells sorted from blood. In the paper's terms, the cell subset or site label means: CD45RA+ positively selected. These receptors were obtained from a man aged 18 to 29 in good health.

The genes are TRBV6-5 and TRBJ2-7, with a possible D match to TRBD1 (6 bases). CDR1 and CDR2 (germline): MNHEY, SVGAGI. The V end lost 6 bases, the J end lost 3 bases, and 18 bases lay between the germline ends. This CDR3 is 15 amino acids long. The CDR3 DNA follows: TGTGCCAGCAGCCTAAGCCAGGGGACATACTACGAGCAGTACTTC. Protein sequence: CASSLSQGTYYEQYF.

CDR3 in amino acids: CASSEFAASGSIIGEQFF. The DNA of the CDR3 is TGCGCCAGCAGTGAATTCGCCGCTAGCGGGAGTATTATTGGGGAGCAGTTCTTC. The chain has TRBV10-1 and TRBJ2-1, with 10 nucleotides matching TRBD2. V shed 3 bases, J shed 10 bases, and the junction held 18 bases outside the gene matches. Germline values: CDR1 WNHNN, CDR2 SYGVQD (reference sequence). CDR3 length: 18 residues.

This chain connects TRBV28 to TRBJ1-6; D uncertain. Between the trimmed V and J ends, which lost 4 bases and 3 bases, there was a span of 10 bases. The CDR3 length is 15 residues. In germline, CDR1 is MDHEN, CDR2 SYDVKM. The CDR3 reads CASSSPEDYNSPLHF. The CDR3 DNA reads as TGTGCCAGCAGTTCCCCCGAGGACTATAATTCACCCCTCCACTTT.

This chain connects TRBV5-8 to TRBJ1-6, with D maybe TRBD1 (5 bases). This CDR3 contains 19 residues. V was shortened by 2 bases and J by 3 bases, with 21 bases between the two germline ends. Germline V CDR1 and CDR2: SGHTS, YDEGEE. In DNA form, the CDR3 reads TGTGCCAGCAGCTTCCCAAGGTCTGGGACGGCGATCTATAATTCACCCCTCCACTTT. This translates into CASSFPRSGTAIYNSPLHF.

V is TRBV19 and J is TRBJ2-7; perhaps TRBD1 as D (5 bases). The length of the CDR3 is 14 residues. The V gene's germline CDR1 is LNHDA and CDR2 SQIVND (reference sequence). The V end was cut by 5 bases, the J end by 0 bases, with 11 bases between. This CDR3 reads CASSAAGYSYEQYF. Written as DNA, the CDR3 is TGTGCCAGTAGTGCAGCAGGGTACTCCTACGAGCAGTACTTC.

The CDR3: CASSQDQGYEQYF. The CDR3 DNA sequence: TGTGCCAGCAGCCAAGATCAGGGCTACGAGCAGTACTTC. The rearrangement links TRBV14 to TRBJ2-7; D is possibly TRBD1 (5 bases). CDR3 size: 13 residues. Deletions cut 0 bases from V and 3 bases from J, with 6 bases between. The germline V gene has CDR1 SGHDN and CDR2 FVKESK.

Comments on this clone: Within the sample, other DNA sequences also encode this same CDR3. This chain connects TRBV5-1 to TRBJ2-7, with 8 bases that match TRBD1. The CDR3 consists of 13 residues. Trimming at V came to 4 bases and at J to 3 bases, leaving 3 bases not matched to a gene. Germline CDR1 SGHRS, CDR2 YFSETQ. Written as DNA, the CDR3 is TGCGCCAGCAGCAGGGACAGGCTCTACGAGCAGTACTTC. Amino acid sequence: CASSRDRLYEQYF.

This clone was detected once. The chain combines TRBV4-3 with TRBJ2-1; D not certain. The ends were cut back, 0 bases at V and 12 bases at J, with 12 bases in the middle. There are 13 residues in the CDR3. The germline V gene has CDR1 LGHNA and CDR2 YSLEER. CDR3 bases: TGCGCCAGCAGCCAAGATGCCGGCTTCGGGCAGTTCTTC. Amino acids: CASSQDAGFGQFF.

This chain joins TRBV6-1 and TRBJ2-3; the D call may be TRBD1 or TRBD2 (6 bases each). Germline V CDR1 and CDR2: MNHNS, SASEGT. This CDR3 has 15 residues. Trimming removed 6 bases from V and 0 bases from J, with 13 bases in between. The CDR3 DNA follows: TGTGCCAGCAGGCCTCGGGGGCTCAGCACAGATACGCAGTATTTT. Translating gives CASRPRGLSTDTQYF.

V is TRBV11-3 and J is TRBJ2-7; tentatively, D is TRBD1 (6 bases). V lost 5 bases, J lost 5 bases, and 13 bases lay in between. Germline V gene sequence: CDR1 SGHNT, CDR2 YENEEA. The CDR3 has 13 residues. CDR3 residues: CASSRTGQNEQYF. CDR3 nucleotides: TGTGCCAGCAGCAGAACAGGGCAGAACGAGCAGTACTTC.

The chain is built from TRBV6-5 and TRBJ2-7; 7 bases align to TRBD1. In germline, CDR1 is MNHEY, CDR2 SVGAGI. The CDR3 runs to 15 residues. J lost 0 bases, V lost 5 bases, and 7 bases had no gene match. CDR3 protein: CASSQYRGNSYEQYF. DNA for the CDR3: TGTGCCAGCAGTCAATACAGGGGAAACTCCTACGAGCAGTACTTC.

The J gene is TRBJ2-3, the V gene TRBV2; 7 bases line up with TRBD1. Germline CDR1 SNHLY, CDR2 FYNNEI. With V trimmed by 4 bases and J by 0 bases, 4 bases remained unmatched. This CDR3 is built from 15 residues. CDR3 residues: CASSGQGASTDTQYF. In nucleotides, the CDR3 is TGTGCCAGCAGTGGACAGGGCGCTAGCACAGATACGCAGTATTTT. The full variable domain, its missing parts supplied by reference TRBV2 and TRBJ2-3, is EPEVTQTPSHQVTQMGQEVILRCVPISNHLYFYWYRQILGQKVEFLVSFYNNEISEKSEIFDDQFSVERPDGSNFTLKIRSTKLEDSAMYFCASSGQGASTDTQYFGPGTRLTVL.

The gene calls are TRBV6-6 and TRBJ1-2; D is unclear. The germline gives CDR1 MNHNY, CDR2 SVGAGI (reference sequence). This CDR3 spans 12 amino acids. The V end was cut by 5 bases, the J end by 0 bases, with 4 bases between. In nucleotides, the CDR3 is TGTGCCAGCAGTAGTTCTAACTATGGCTACACCTTC. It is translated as CASSSSNYGYTF.

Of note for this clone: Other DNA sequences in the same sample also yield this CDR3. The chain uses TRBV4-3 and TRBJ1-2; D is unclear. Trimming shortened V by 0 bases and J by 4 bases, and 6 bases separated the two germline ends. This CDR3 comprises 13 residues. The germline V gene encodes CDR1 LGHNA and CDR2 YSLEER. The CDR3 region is CASSQDIGYGYTF. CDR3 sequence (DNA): TGCGCCAGCAGCCAAGATATTGGCTATGGCTACACCTTC.

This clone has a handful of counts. Here the CDR3 DNA reads TGCAGCGTCGTCCTCGGGGGAGGATACGAGCAGTACTTC. Residues: CSVVLGGGYEQYF. The chain is built from TRBV29-1 and TRBJ2-7, with D possibly being TRBD2 (6 bases). The CDR3 loop spans 13 amino acids. V lost 6 bases to trimming and J lost 4 bases, with 16 bases between them. Looked up from germline, CDR1 is SQVTM and CDR2 is ANQGSEA.

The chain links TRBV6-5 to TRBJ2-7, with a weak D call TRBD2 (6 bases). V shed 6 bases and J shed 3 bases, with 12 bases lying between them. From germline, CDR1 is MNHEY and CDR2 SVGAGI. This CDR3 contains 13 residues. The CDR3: CASRREGGYEQYF. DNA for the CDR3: TGTGCCAGCAGACGTGAGGGAGGCTACGAGCAGTACTTC.

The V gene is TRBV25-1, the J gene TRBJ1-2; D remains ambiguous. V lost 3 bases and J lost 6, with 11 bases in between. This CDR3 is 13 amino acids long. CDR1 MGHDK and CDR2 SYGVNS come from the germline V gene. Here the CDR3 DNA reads TGTGCCAGCAGTGATGAAAGTGGGGATGGCTACACCTTC. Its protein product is CASSDESGDGYTF.

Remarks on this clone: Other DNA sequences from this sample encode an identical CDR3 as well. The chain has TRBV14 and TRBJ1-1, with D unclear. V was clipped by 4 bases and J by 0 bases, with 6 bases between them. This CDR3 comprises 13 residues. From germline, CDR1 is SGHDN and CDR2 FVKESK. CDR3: CASSPSMNTEAFF. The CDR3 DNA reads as TGTGCCAGCAGCCCTAGCATGAACACTGAAGCTTTCTTT.

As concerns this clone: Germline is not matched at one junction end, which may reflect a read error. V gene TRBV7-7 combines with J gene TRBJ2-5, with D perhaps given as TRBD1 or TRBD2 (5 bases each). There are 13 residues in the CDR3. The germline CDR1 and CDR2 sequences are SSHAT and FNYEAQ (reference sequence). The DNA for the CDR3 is TGTGCTAGCAGCCTGGGACGGTATGAGACCCAGTACTTC. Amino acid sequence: CASSLGRYETQYF.

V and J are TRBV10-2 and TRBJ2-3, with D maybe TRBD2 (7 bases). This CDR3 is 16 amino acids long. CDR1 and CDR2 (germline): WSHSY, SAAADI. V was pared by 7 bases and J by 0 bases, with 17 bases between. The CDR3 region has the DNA TGCGCCAGCACCGGAGAGGGGGGGACAAGCACAGATACGCAGTATTTT. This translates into CASTGEGGTSTDTQYF.

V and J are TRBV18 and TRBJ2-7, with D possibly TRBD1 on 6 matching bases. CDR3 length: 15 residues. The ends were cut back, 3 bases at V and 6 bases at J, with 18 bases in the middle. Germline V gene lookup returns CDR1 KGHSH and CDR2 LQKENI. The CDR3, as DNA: TGTGCCAGCTCACCCGCCGAGGCAGGGGTCGCCGAGCAGTACTTC. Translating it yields CASSPAEAGVAEQYF.

The CDR3 region has the DNA TGTGCCAGCAGCTTTAGGACTAGCGGGGGCCCCTACGAGCAGTACTTC. It codes for CASSFRTSGGPYEQYF. The chain is built from TRBV13 and TRBJ2-7, with 13 bases that match TRBD2. Losses at the gene ends were 3 bases for V and 2 bases for J; bases not matched to a gene: 4. The CDR3 has 16 amino acids. The germline V gene encodes CDR1 PRHDT and CDR2 FYEKMQ (reference sequence).

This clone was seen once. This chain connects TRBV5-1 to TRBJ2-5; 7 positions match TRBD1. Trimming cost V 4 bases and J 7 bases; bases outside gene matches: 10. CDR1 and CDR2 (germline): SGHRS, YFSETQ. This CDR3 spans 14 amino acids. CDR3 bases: TGCGCCAGCAGCCGGACAGGCCTAGGTGGGACCCAGTACTTC. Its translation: CASSRTGLGGTQYF.

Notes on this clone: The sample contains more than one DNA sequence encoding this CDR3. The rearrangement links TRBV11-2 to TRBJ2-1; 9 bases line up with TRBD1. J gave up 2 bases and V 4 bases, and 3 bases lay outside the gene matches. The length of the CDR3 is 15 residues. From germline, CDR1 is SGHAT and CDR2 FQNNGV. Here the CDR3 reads CASSSGTGTYNEQFF. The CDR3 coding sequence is TGTGCCAGCAGCTCCGGGACAGGGACCTACAATGAGCAGTTCTTC.

DNA of the CDR3: TGTGCCAGCAGCTATCAGGGAGAGCCCCAGCATTTT. It encodes CASSYQGEPQHF. V and J are TRBV7-2 and TRBJ1-5; TRBD1 is a possible D gene (5 bases). V shed 4 bases and J shed 8 bases, with 9 bases lying between them. This CDR3 has 12 amino acids. Germline values: CDR1 SGHTA, CDR2 FQGNSA.

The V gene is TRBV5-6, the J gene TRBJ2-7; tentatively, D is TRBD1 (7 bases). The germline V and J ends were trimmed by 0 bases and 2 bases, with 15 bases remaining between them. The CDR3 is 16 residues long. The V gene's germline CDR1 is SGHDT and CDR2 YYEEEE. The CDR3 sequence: CASSLAGQGGTYEQYF. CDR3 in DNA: TGTGCCAGCAGCTTGGCGGGCCAGGGGGGCACCTACGAGCAGTACTTC.